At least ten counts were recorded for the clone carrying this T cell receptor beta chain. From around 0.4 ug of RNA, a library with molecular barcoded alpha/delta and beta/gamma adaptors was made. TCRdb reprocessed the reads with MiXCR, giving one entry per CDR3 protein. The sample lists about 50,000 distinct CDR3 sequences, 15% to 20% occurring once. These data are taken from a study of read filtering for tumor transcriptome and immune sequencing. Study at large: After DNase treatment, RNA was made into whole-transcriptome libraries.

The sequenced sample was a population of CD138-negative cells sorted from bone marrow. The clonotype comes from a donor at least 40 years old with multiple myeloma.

This CDR3 is CASRDPSYNEQFF. The CDR3 nucleotides read TGTGCCAGCAGAGACCCCTCCTACAATGAGCAGTTCTTC. The V gene is TRBV28, the J gene TRBJ2-1; the D is unclear. Between the trimmed V and J ends, which lost 6 bases and 0 bases, there was a span of 6 bases. There are 13 residues in the CDR3. Looked up from germline, CDR1 is MDHEN and CDR2 is SYDVKM. Based on the CDR3 plus reference TRBV28 and TRBJ2-1, the full variable domain is DVKVTQSSRYLVKRTGEKVFLECVQDMDHENMFWYRQDPGLGLRLIYFSYDVKMKEKGDIPEGYSVSREKKERFSLILESASTNQTSMYLCASRDPSYNEQFFGPGTRLTVL.